Listed below are T cell receptor beta chains from one sample, sequenced in a study of cytomegalovirus exposure and HLA in healthy donors. Sequenced by immunoSEQ multiplex PCR; TCRdb stores in-frame clones only, minus some. The repertoire includes about 100,000 clones, 75% to 90% of them detected once, and about 3.9% sits in the top ten. Material: PBMCs. These receptors came from a man aged 25 to 45 in good health and CMV-seronegative. The CDR3 runs from the conserved cysteine through the conserved F or W. Fields, in order: CDR3 protein, CDR3 DNA, V gene, J gene, D gene, clone size. D genes are given only for firm matches. Rows may omit the clone size; those that give it use once, few, many or a size class.

CASSSDSGTEAFF	TGTGCCAGCAGCTCGGACAGTGGGACTGAAGCTTTCTTT	TRBV5-5	TRBJ1-1	NA	NA
CASSSSRPDRGITDTQYF	TGTGCCAGCAGTTCCTCCAGACCTGACAGGGGGATCACAGATACGCAGTATTTT	TRBV28	TRBJ2-3	TRBD1	NA
CASSLLRSTDTQYF	TGCGCCAGCAGCTTGTTGCGTAGCACAGATACGCAGTATTTT	TRBV5-1	TRBJ2-3	NA	few
CASELADNTGELFF	TGTGCCAGCGAACTAGCGGATAACACCGGGGAGCTGTTTTTT	TRBV2	TRBJ2-2	TRBD2	NA
CASSLATSGGILGEQFF	TGCGCCAGCAGCTTAGCGACTAGCGGGGGAATTCTTGGTGAGCAGTTCTTC	TRBV5-1	TRBJ2-1	TRBD2	NA
CASTTTGLNTEAFF	TGTGCCAGCACCACGACAGGTCTGAACACTGAAGCTTTCTTT	TRBV6-5	TRBJ1-1	NA	few
CASSDFQGNQPQHF	TGTGCCAGTAGTGATTTCCAGGGAAATCAGCCCCAGCATTTT	TRBV19	TRBJ1-5	NA	NA
CASSFSGTVNSNQPQHF	TGTGCCAGCAGCTTTTCCGGGACAGTAAATAGCAATCAGCCCCAGCATTTT	TRBV7-9	TRBJ1-5	TRBD1	NA
CASTGTGSGNTIYF	TGTGCCAGCACCGGGACAGGCTCTGGAAACACCATATATTTT	TRBV27	TRBJ1-3	TRBD1	NA
CPGGVNEKLFF	TGTCCGGGCGGGGTTAATGAAAAACTGTTTTTT	TRBV18	TRBJ1-4	NA	NA
CASSEAPGGSYEQYF	TGTGCCAGCAGTGAAGCTCCAGGGGGTTCCTACGAGCAGTACTTC	TRBV6-1	TRBJ2-7	TRBD1	NA
CASSIDRLAGDEQYF	TGTGCCAGTAGTATAGACCGACTAGCGGGAGACGAGCAGTACTTC	TRBV19	TRBJ2-7	TRBD2	NA
CASSWTDRGSSYEQYF	TGTGCCAGCAGCTGGACCGACAGGGGAAGCTCCTACGAGCAGTACTTC	TRBV5-4	TRBJ2-7	TRBD1	NA
CASNSGRNQPQHF	TGTGCCAGCAACTCTGGGCGCAATCAGCCCCAGCATTTT	TRBV6-5	TRBJ1-5	NA	NA
CASSPRRDSDTQYF	TGTGCCAGCAGCCCCAGACGGGACTCGGATACGCAGTATTTT	TRBV4-2	TRBJ2-3	NA	NA
CASSLRQTSTDTQYF	TGTGCCAGCAGCCTCCGACAGACTAGCACAGATACGCAGTATTTT	TRBV7-2	TRBJ2-3	NA	NA
CASSLGQGASTGELFF	TGCGCCAGCAGCTTGGGCCAGGGGGCATCCACCGGGGAGCTGTTTTTT	TRBV5-1	TRBJ2-2	TRBD1	few
CASSEISGGPLDEQFF	TGTGCCAGCAGTGAAATCAGCGGGGGCCCTTTGGATGAGCAGTTCTTC	TRBV6-1	TRBJ2-1	TRBD2	NA
CAWSAGKWGELFF	TGTGCCTGGAGTGCGGGGAAATGGGGGGAGCTGTTTTTT	TRBV30	TRBJ2-2	NA	NA
CASSPRRDRVLESTGELFF	TGTGCCAGCAGCCCCCGCCGGGACAGGGTGTTAGAAAGCACCGGGGAGCTGTTTTTT	TRBV14	TRBJ2-2	TRBD1	NA
CASSQDRDTEAFF	TGCGCCAGCAGCCAGGACAGGGACACTGAAGCTTTCTTT	TRBV4-1	TRBJ1-1	TRBD1	NA
CASSYNRDPNQPQHF	TGTGCCAGCAGTTACAACAGGGATCCCAATCAGCCCCAGCATTTT	TRBV6-5	TRBJ1-5	NA	NA
CASSQEEGRGQETQYF	TGCGCCAGCAGCCAAGAAGAGGGCAGGGGGCAAGAGACCCAGTACTTC	TRBV4-3	TRBJ2-5	TRBD1	NA
CATSGTKNIQYF	TGTGCCACTAGCGGGACCAAAAACATTCAGTACTTC	TRBV10-3	TRBJ2-4	TRBD2	NA
CASSLNQGSYGYTF	TGTGCCAGTAGTCTAAACCAGGGATCCTATGGCTACACCTTC	TRBV19	TRBJ1-2	NA	NA
CASSTEYQETQYF	TGCGCCAGCAGCACAGAGTACCAAGAGACCCAGTACTTC	TRBV5-1	TRBJ2-5	NA	NA
CASSEGLAGGYEQYF	TGTGCCAGCAGCGAAGGACTAGCGGGAGGCTACGAGCAGTACTTC	TRBV18	TRBJ2-7	TRBD2	NA
CASTGTGGIYEQYF	TGTGCCAGCACTGGGACAGGGGGCATCTACGAGCAGTACTTC	TRBV2	TRBJ2-7	TRBD1	NA
CASSLAGDLNEQFF	TGTGCCAGCAGCTTGGCGGGAGATCTCAATGAGCAGTTCTTC	TRBV7-3	TRBJ2-1	TRBD2	NA
CASSTGYQTYEQYF	TGTGCCAGCAGCACCGGGTACCAGACCTACGAGCAGTACTTC	TRBV5-6	TRBJ2-7	NA	NA
CASRLSSGGFDTQYF	TGTGCCAGCAGGTTATCTAGCGGGGGATTTGATACGCAGTATTTT	TRBV4-2	TRBJ2-3	TRBD2	NA
CASRPTGWGNQPQHF	TGTGCCAGCAGACCCACAGGGTGGGGCAATCAGCCCCAGCATTTT	TRBV27	TRBJ1-5	NA	NA
CASYRQGGNQPQHF	TGTGCCAGCTATCGGCAGGGAGGTAATCAGCCCCAGCATTTT	TRBV6-1	TRBJ1-5	NA	few
CATRRQGANYGYTF	TGTGCCACCCGACGACAGGGGGCAAACTATGGCTACACCTTC	TRBV19	TRBJ1-2	TRBD1	NA
CASSFGTWGNEKLFF	TGTGCCAGCAGCTTCGGGACTTGGGGAAATGAAAAACTGTTTTTT	TRBV7-8	TRBJ1-4	NA	NA
CAWGGDSYNSPLHF	TGTGCCTGGGGAGGGGACTCCTATAATTCACCCCTCCACTTT	TRBV30	TRBJ1-6	NA	NA
CASSLVGVRSTPGTGFYEQYF	TGTGCCAGCAGCTTAGTGGGTGTAAGGTCGACGCCCGGGACAGGGTTTTACGAGCAGTACTTC	TRBV7-8	TRBJ2-7	TRBD1	NA
CASSFSLAGGETQYF	TGTGCCAGCAGCTTTAGTTTGGCCGGCGGGGAGACCCAGTACTTC	TRBV5-4	TRBJ2-5	NA	NA
CASSLDGTNEKLFF	TGCGCCAGCAGCTTGGACGGAACTAATGAAAAACTGTTTTTT	TRBV5-1	TRBJ1-4	NA	NA
CASSLGGTVARYNEQFF	TGCGCCAGCAGCTTGGGAGGTACAGTAGCGAGATACAATGAGCAGTTCTTC	TRBV5-1	TRBJ2-1	NA	once
CASSQTTDNEQFF	TGTGCCAGCAGCCAAACGACAGACAATGAGCAGTTCTTC	TRBV4-2	TRBJ2-1	NA	NA
CAWSLWTSGSRMDYEQYF	TGTGCCTGGAGTCTTTGGACTAGCGGGAGCCGGATGGACTACGAGCAGTACTTC	TRBV30	TRBJ2-7	TRBD2	NA
CSSSLASYEQYF	TGTTCCAGCAGCTTAGCCAGTTACGAGCAGTACTTC	TRBV7-9	TRBJ2-7	NA	once
CASSADRGNQPQHF	TGTGCCAGTAGTGCAGACAGGGGAAATCAGCCCCAGCATTTT	TRBV19	TRBJ1-5	TRBD1	NA
CASSYDRVLGSPLHF	TGTGCCAGCAGTTACGACAGGGTCCTGGGTTCACCCCTCCACTTT	TRBV6-5	TRBJ1-6	TRBD1	NA
CATSRDSQGSVWNTEAFF	TGTGCCACCAGCAGAGATAGTCAGGGGTCAGTTTGGAACACTGAAGCTTTCTTT	TRBV15	TRBJ1-1	NA	NA
CASSLTDRRNTGELFF	TGTGCCAGCAGCTTAACGGACAGAAGAAACACCGGGGAGCTGTTTTTT	TRBV7-3	TRBJ2-2	NA	NA
CASSSRGSRWADTQYF	TGCGCCAGCAGCTCCCGGGGATCAAGGTGGGCAGATACGCAGTATTTT	TRBV5-1	TRBJ2-3	NA	once
CATSTRTGGSYNEQFF	TGTGCCACCAGCACCCGGACAGGGGGCTCCTACAATGAGCAGTTCTTC	TRBV15	TRBJ2-1	TRBD1	NA
CASSLGSDRSAGYTF	TGCGCCAGCAGCTTGGGTTCTGACAGGTCGGCTGGCTACACCTTC	TRBV5-1	TRBJ1-2	NA	NA
CASSLTGTGSSYNEQFF	TGTGCCAGCAGCCTTACCGGGACAGGAAGCTCCTACAATGAGCAGTTCTTC	TRBV4-2	TRBJ2-1	TRBD1	NA
CASSLAGSGGTDTQYF	TGTGCCAGCAGCTTGGCCGGTAGCGGGGGGACAGATACGCAGTATTTT	TRBV5-4	TRBJ2-3	TRBD2	few
CASSVSQGAGYYGYTF	TGTGCCAGCAGCGTCTCACAGGGGGCTGGTTACTATGGCTACACCTTC	TRBV9	TRBJ1-2	TRBD1	NA
CASSQDVAEVKFF	TGTGCCAGCAGCCAAGATGTGGCCGAAGTCAAGTTCTTC	TRBV14	TRBJ2-1	NA	NA
CSVYSSYGYTF	TGCAGCGTTTACAGCTCATATGGCTACACCTTC	TRBV29-1	TRBJ1-2	NA	NA
CASSRDRERLSGANVLTF	TGTGCCAGCAGCCGTGACAGGGAAAGGCTCTCTGGGGCCAACGTCCTGACTTTC	TRBV7-9	TRBJ2-6	TRBD1	NA